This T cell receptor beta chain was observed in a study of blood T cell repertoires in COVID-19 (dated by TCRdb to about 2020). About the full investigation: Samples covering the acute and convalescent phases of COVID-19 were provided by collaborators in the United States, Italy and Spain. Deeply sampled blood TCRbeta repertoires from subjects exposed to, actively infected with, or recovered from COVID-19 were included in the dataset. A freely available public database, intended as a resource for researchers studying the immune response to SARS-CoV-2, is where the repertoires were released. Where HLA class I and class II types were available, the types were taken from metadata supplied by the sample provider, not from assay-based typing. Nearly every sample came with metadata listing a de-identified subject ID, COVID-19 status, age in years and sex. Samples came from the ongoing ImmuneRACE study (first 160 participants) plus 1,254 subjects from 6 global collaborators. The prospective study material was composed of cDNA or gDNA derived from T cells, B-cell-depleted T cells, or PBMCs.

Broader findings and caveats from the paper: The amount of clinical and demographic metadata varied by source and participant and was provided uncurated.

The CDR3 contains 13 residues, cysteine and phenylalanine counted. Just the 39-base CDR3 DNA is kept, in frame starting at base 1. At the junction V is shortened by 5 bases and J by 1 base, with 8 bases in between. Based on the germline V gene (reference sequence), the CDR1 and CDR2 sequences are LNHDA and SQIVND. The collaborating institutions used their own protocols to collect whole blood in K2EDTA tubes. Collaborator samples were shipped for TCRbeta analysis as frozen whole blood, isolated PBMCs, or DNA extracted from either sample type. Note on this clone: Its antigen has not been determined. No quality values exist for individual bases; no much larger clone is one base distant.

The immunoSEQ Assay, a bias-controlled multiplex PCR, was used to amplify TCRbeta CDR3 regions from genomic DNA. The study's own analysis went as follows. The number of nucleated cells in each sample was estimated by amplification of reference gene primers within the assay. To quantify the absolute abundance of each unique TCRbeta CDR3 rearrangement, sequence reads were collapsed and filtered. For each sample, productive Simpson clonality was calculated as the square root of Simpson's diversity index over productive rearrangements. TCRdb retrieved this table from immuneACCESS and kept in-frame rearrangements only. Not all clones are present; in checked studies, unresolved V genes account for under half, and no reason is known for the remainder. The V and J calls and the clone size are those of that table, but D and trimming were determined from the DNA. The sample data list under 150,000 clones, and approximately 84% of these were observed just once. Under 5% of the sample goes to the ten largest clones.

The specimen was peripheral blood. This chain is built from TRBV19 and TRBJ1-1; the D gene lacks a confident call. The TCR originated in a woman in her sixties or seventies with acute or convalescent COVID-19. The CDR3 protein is CASSPSENTEAFF. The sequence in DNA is TGTGCCAGTAGTCCCAGCGAGAACACTGAAGCTTTCTTT. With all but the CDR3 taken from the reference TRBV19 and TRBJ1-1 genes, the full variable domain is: DGGITQSPKYLFRKEGQNVTLSCEQNLNHDAMYWYRQDPGQGLRLIYYSQIVNDFQKGDIAEGYSVSREKKESFPLTVTSAQKNPTAFYLCASSPSENTEAFFGQGTRLTVV.